This record covers a single T cell receptor (beta chain). Its antigen is unknown. Given a much more abundant clone one base away, this may be a read error. Given the absence of the conserved phenylalanine or tryptophan at the CDR3 end, a read error is likely. The template was RNA from unsorted bulk tissue. More than 3 cm separated this lung sample from the edge of the tumor. This sample is drawn from a study of tumor and adjacent non-tumor tissue in lung cancer. Study-level findings and limits: Compared with tumor, normal lung showed significantly lower TCR diversity.

A modified ARM-PCR protocol with three rounds of nested PCR amplified TCRbeta. TCRdb reanalysed the multiplex PCR reads using MiXCR and keeps one entry per CDR3 protein. The repertoire consists of more than 35,000 distinct CDR3 sequences, with roughly two thirds occurring once and the leading ten covering under 20%. Germline V gives CDR1 MDHEN, CDR2 SYDVKM. The CDR3 is made up of 17 amino acids. Losses at the gene ends were 2 bases for V and 1 base for J; bases not matched to a gene: 8. The TCR originated in a woman between 40 and 50 years old with non-small cell lung cancer. What was sequenced was distant non-tumor lung tissue. V is TRBV28 and J is TRBJ2-3, with 8 bases matching TRBD2. The CDR3 nucleotides read TGTGCCAGCAGTTTAAGCGCGGCGGGAGGTGGCACAGATACGCAGTATGTT. This translates into CASSLSAAGGGTDTQYV.